The next 5 T cell receptor beta chains were all read from a single sample in a study of siplizumab effects on memory and regulatory T cells. Clones were read by immunoSEQ multiplex PCR, and TCRdb kept only the in-frame ones, dropping some. The table lists over 100,000 clones, 90% to 95% of them singletons. The sample taken for sequencing was Tregs sorted from blood. The receptors originated from a human donor in good health.

This clone turned up a few times. CDR3 protein: CARSLCRGDTEAFF. The CDR3 nucleotides read TGTGCCAGAAGCTTGTGCAGGGGCGACACTGAAGCTTTCTTT. The V and J genes are TRBV5-3 and TRBJ1-1; D is possibly TRBD1 (6 bases). TRBV5-3 is noted as an ORF with a role that remains uncertain. The CDR3 is 14 amino acids. V lost 1 base, J lost 3 bases, and 10 bases lay in between.

V is TRBV11-2 and J is TRBJ1-2, with 7 bases identical to TRBD1. The germline gives CDR1 SGHAT, CDR2 FQNNGV. J gave up 1 base and V 2 bases, and 4 bases lay outside the gene matches. This CDR3 comprises 15 residues. CDR3 in DNA: TGTGCCAGCAGCTTAATGGGACAGCTTAACTATGGCTACACCTTC. Its translation is CASSLMGQLNYGYTF.

V gene TRBV5-5 combines with J gene TRBJ1-1; perhaps TRBD1 as D (6 bases). The CDR3 runs 14 residues. CDR1 SGHKS and CDR2 YYEKEE come from the germline V gene (reference sequence). V was trimmed by 3 bases and J by 10 bases, leaving 19 bases between them. CDR3 in DNA: TGTGCCAGCAGCTGGGGGGCGGCTCGTCTCGTAGCTTTCTTT. Translation gives CASSWGAARLVAFF.

The rearrangement links TRBV11-2 to TRBJ2-2, with D possibly matching TRBD2 (5 bases). V lost 0 bases and J 4 bases, leaving 9 bases between the germline ends. The V gene's germline CDR1 is SGHAT and CDR2 FQNNGV. CDR3 length: 15 amino acids. The CDR3 protein is CASSLDEGFTGELFF. The CDR3 nucleotides are TGTGCCAGCAGCTTAGACGAGGGTTTCACCGGGGAGCTGTTTTTT.

For the CDR3, the DNA is TGCGCCAGCAGCTTACAGGGGCTGGGTGGAAACACCATATATTTT. It specifies CASSLQGLGGNTIYF. The chain employs TRBV5-1 and TRBJ1-3, with 7 bases aligning to TRBD1. This CDR3 has 15 residues. Germline V CDR1 and CDR2: SGHRS, YFSETQ. V was pared by 2 bases and J by 3 bases, with 5 bases of the junction left unmatched.